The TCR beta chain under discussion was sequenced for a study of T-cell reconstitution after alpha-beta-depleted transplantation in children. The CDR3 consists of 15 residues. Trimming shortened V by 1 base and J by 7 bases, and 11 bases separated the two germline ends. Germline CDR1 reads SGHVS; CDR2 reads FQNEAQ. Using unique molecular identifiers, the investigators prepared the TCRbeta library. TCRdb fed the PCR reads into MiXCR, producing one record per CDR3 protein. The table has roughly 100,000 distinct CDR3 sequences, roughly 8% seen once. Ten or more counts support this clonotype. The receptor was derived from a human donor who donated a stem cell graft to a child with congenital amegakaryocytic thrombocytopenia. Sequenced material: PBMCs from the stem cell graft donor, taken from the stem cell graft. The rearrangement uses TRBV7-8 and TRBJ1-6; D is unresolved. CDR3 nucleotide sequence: TGTGCCAGCAGCTTAGACGGGCTTCGGAATTCACCCCTCCACTTT. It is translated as CASSLDGLRNSPLHF.